This TCR beta chain was observed in a study of technical replicates of blood from a handful of donors. Measured with immunoSEQ multiplex PCR; TCRdb has only the in-frame clones, and not every one. The repertoire has about 75,000 clones, about nine tenths of them found once; the top ten carry roughly 0.4%. The source of this sequence is a human donor in good health. Some clones in this sample may be carry-over from other donors' samples. The sequenced sample was T cells isolated from PBMCs.

DNA of the CDR3: TGCGCCAGCAGCCCAGCGGGAGCCTCCTACGAGCAGTACTTC. Its protein product is CASSPAGASYEQYF. The chain couples TRBV5-1 to TRBJ2-7; 8 positions agree with TRBD2. Trimming took 4 bases from V and 0 from J; bases not matched to a gene: 3. The CDR3 loop spans 14 amino acids. Germline loops: CDR1 SGHRS, CDR2 YFSETQ.